A single sample gave rise to the 25 T cell receptor beta chains below, sequenced in a study of cytomegalovirus exposure and HLA in healthy donors. Amplification used 60 Vbeta primers and 13 Jbeta primers. Assay: immunoSEQ multiplex PCR; the TCRdb copy retains only in-frame clones and omits some. The data show 100,000 to 150,000 clones, with around 80% seen just once and 11% held by the top ten. Material: PBMCs. The receptor set was obtained from a man aged 30 to 39 in good health and CMV-seropositive.

The chain joins TRBV10-3 to TRBJ2-1; 12 nucleotides line up with TRBD1. Trimming cost V 4 bases and J 6 bases; bases outside gene matches: 4. The CDR3 spans 15 residues. Germline V CDR1 and CDR2: ENHRY, SYGVKD. CDR3: CAISAGQGAGNEQFF. The CDR3 region has the DNA TGTGCCATCAGTGCGGGACAGGGGGCCGGCAATGAGCAGTTCTTC.

The table lists this clone with a few counts. Germline is not matched at one junction end, which may reflect a read error. The V and J genes are TRBV7-9 and TRBJ1-2; 7 bases fit TRBD1. The CDR3 is 16 amino acids. Germline V gene sequence: CDR1 SEHNR, CDR2 FQNEAQ (reference sequence). The CDR3, as DNA: TGTGCCAGCAGCCTAGCGAAGAACAGGGGAGGATATGGCTACACCTTC. Its translation is CASSLAKNRGGYGYTF.

The V call is TRBV4-1, the J call TRBJ1-2, with a possible D match to TRBD1 (6 bases). V was clipped by 1 base and J by 8 bases, with 14 bases between them. Germline V gives CDR1 MGHRA, CDR2 YSYEKL. This CDR3 contains 14 residues. The DNA for the CDR3 is TGCGCCAGCAGCCAAGTCCCGACAGGTGGAGGCTACACCTTC. The encoded protein is CASSQVPTGGGYTF.

This clone has a handful of counts. V gene TRBV6-6 combines with J gene TRBJ2-2; 10 nucleotides agree with TRBD1. V gave up 5 bases and J gave up 5 bases; unmatched junction bases: 2. Per germline, CDR1 MNHNY and CDR2 SVGAGI (reference sequence). The CDR3 consists of 14 residues. This CDR3 is CASSQGQGTGELFF. The CDR3 DNA follows: TGTGCCAGCAGTCAGGGACAGGGGACCGGGGAGCTGTTTTTT.

The V call is TRBV9, the J call TRBJ2-2, with D maybe TRBD2 (6 bases). Germline V gene sequence: CDR1 SGDLS, CDR2 YYNGEE. V was cut by 0 bases and J by 4 bases, with 13 bases left in between. The length of the CDR3 is 16 residues. CDR3 DNA: TGTGCCAGCAGCGTAGGAATCGGGAGTGGCACCGGGGAGCTGTTTTTT. It codes for CASSVGIGSGTGELFF.

CDR3 DNA sequence: TGTGCCAGCAGCGTATCCGGGGACAGGTATCAGCCCCAGCATTTT. Translated: CASSVSGDRYQPQHF. The V and J genes are TRBV9 and TRBJ1-5, with 8 bases aligning to TRBD1. This CDR3 has 15 residues. V was clipped by 1 base and J by 5 bases; unmatched bases: 5. CDR1 and CDR2 (germline): SGDLS, YYNGEE. Full variable domain (outside the CDR3, taken from reference TRBV9 and TRBJ1-5): DSGVTQTPKHLITATGQRVTLRCSPRSGDLSVYWYQQSLDQGLQFLIQYYNGEERAKGNILERFSAQQFPDLHSELNLSSLELGDSALYFCASSVSGDRYQPQHFGDGTRLSIL.

The rearrangement links TRBV6-5 to TRBJ2-5; weak D call: TRBD1 (5 bases). Germline V lookup: CDR1 MNHEY, CDR2 SVGAGI. This CDR3 spans 14 amino acids. With 4 bases removed from V and 2 bases from J, the gap between germline ends came to 11 bases. In nucleotides, the CDR3 is TGTGCCAGCAGTTTTGGGGCCGCACAAGAGACCCAGTACTTC. This translates into CASSFGAAQETQYF.

The chain carries TRBV27 and TRBJ2-1; the match to TRBD2 covers 11 bases. Germline CDR1 reads MNHEY; CDR2 reads SMNVEV (reference sequence). CDR3 length: 16 amino acids. V was pared by 1 base and J by 6 bases, with 5 bases of the junction left unmatched. The CDR3 reads CASSLYSGREGNEQFF. The CDR3 DNA reads as TGTGCCAGCAGTTTATATAGCGGGAGGGAGGGCAATGAGCAGTTCTTC.

In nucleotides, the CDR3 is TGCGCCAGCACCCTGGGTAATAGCGGAGCAGATACGCAGTATTTT. Encoded protein: CASTLGNSGADTQYF. The chain carries TRBV5-1 and TRBJ2-3; tentative D call: TRBD2 (6 bases). Looked up from germline, CDR1 is SGHRS and CDR2 is YFSETQ. The V and J ends lost 6 bases and 4 bases respectively, with 18 bases between them. This CDR3 has 15 residues.

The chain combines TRBV7-8 with TRBJ2-7, with 13 positions matching TRBD2. The V gene's germline CDR1 is SGHVS and CDR2 FQNEAQ. This CDR3 has 18 residues. The V and J ends lost 1 base and 2 bases, in that order; junction bases with no gene match: 8. CDR3 in amino acids: CASSLGTSGRVITYEQYF. In DNA, the CDR3 is TGTGCCAGCAGCTTAGGTACTAGCGGGAGGGTAATAACCTACGAGCAGTACTTC.

This chain joins TRBV30 and TRBJ1-2; the D gene is possibly TRBD1 (5 bases). Germline-derived CDR1 and CDR2 are GTSNPN and SVGIG (reference sequence). Trimming removed 5 bases at V and 4 bases at J, with 11 bases between. This CDR3 has 12 residues. CDR3 sequence (DNA): TGTGCCTGGGGAGGGACCTCCTATGGCTACACCTTC. Its translation is CAWGGTSYGYTF.

The chain links TRBV5-4 to TRBJ1-2; D not resolved. V lost 4 bases and J 5 bases, leaving 6 bases between the germline ends. This CDR3 has 11 amino acids. From germline, CDR1 is SGHNT and CDR2 YYREEE (reference sequence). The CDR3 loop is CASSPGYGYTF. The CDR3 DNA reads TGTGCCAGCAGCCCCGGTTATGGCTACACCTTC.

This clone was seen a few times. The CDR3 DNA is TGTGCCAGCTCGTCCTACGGAGTGGCGAACACCGGGGAGCTGTTTTTT. This codes for CASSSYGVANTGELFF. The chain recombines TRBV27 with TRBJ2-2; D is unresolved. The V gene lost 8 bases and the J gene lost 0 bases, with 16 bases spanning the gap. The CDR3 contains 16 residues. Germline V gene lookup returns CDR1 MNHEY and CDR2 SMNVEV (reference sequence).

The CDR3 region is CASSPGLAGYNEQFF. CDR3 sequence (DNA): TGCGCCAGCAGCCCGGGACTAGCGGGCTACAATGAGCAGTTCTTC. The V call is TRBV5-1, the J call TRBJ2-1; 12 positions match TRBD2. Germline-derived CDR1 and CDR2 are SGHRS and YFSETQ. This CDR3 has 15 amino acids. With 4 bases clipped from V and 3 bases from J, the junction kept 2 bases outside the gene matches.

V usage is TRBV6-1 and J usage is TRBJ2-7; 8 positions agree with TRBD2. J gave up 2 bases and V 7 bases, and 7 bases lay outside the gene matches. There are 14 residues in the CDR3. Per germline, CDR1 MNHNS and CDR2 SASEGT. CDR3 in amino acids: CASMTGGDTYEQYF. Here the CDR3 DNA reads TGTGCCAGCATGACGGGAGGGGACACCTACGAGCAGTACTTC.

The V call is TRBV18, the J call TRBJ2-1, with 11 bases that match TRBD2. Germline-derived CDR1 and CDR2 are KGHSH and LQKENI. This CDR3 spans 14 amino acids. V gave up 0 bases and J gave up 14 bases; unmatched junction bases: 6. Here the CDR3 DNA reads TGTGCCAGCTCACCACCGGTACTAGCGGGAGATAAGTTCTTC. Protein: CASSPPVLAGDKFF.

The J gene is TRBJ2-1, the V gene TRBV10-1; 9 nucleotides line up with TRBD2. The CDR3 covers 15 residues. Unmatched junction bases numbered 9, after V lost 4 bases and J lost 8 bases. Germline lookup yields CDR1 WNHNN and CDR2 SYGVQD (reference sequence). CDR3 in DNA: TGCGCCAGCAGTGTTCGACTAGCGGAATGTCATGAGCAGTTCTTC. Translating it yields CASSVRLAECHEQFF.

This sequence joins TRBV2 and TRBJ1-4; maybe TRBD1 (6 bases). The CDR3 spans 14 residues. Germline V gives CDR1 SNHLY, CDR2 FYNNEI. V lost 5 bases and J lost 3, with 10 bases in between. The CDR3 loop is CASSLQGANEKLFF. The CDR3, as DNA: TGTGCCAGCAGTCTACAGGGTGCTAATGAAAAACTGTTTTTT.

This clone appeared once. The chain recombines TRBV7-2 with TRBJ2-7; 7 bases fit TRBD2. The V segment lost 1 base and the J segment 6 bases; nucleotides outside the gene matches: 9. This CDR3 is 15 amino acids long. CDR1 and CDR2 (germline): SGHTA, FQGNSA. DNA of the CDR3: TGTGCCAGCAGCTTAGACTCTGGCGGGAGTCTCGAGCAGTACTTC. Encoded protein: CASSLDSGGSLEQYF.

This chain uses TRBV2 with TRBJ2-5; D might be TRBD1 (5 bases). This CDR3 contains 15 residues. Germline-derived CDR1 and CDR2 are SNHLY and FYNNEI. The germline V and J ends were trimmed by 1 base and 4 bases, with 13 bases remaining between them. The DNA for the CDR3 is TGTGCCAGCAGTGAAGAAGGGGCATTCGGAGAGACCCAGTACTTC. Translating it yields CASSEEGAFGETQYF.

The chain carries TRBV18 and TRBJ2-5; D is unclear. Germline V lookup: CDR1 KGHSH, CDR2 LQKENI. The CDR3 is made up of 14 amino acids. Trimming cost V 3 bases and J 3 bases, with 11 bases left between them. CDR3 sequence (DNA): TGTGCCAGCTCACCGGTGATCACTAAAGAGACCCAGTACTTC. It encodes CASSPVITKETQYF.

This chain uses TRBV11-3 with TRBJ1-1; 7 nucleotides align to TRBD1. J lost 7 bases, V lost 5 bases, and 7 bases had no gene match. From germline, CDR1 is SGHNT and CDR2 YENEEA. CDR3 length equals 13 residues. CDR3 residues: CASSNRGEGEAFF. The DNA of the CDR3 is TGTGCCAGCAGCAACAGGGGCGAGGGTGAAGCTTTCTTT.

The rearrangement uses TRBV4-1 and TRBJ2-7; 7 bases align to TRBD2. The junction had 3 bases not matched to a gene; V was cut back by 1 base and J by 0 bases. This CDR3 has 15 residues. Germline-derived CDR1 and CDR2 are MGHRA and YSYEKL. The CDR3 loop is CASSQVRGDSYEQYF. DNA for the CDR3: TGCGCCAGCAGCCAAGTACGGGGGGACTCCTACGAGCAGTACTTC.

The chain carries TRBV13 and TRBJ2-2, with TRBD2 matching over 12 bases. The CDR3 loop spans 22 amino acids. Looked up from germline, CDR1 is PRHDT and CDR2 is FYEKMQ (reference sequence). After removal of 2 bases from V and 1 base from J, the junction contained 17 bases not matched to a gene. CDR3 bases: TGTGCCAGCAGCTTAACGAACTTAGGTCGGCTAGCGGGAGGGGAGAACACCGGGGAGCTGTTTTTT. Residues: CASSLTNLGRLAGGENTGELFF.

This rearrangement joins TRBV10-2 to TRBJ2-1, with 11 bases matching TRBD2. The CDR3 runs 14 residues. V shed 9 bases, J shed 8 bases, and the junction held 9 bases outside the gene matches. CDR1 and CDR2 from the germline V gene are WSHSY and SAAADI. In DNA, the CDR3 is TGCGCCAGTTCTCTAGCGGGAGGCTCTCATGAGCAGTTCTTC. This encodes CASSLAGGSHEQFF.